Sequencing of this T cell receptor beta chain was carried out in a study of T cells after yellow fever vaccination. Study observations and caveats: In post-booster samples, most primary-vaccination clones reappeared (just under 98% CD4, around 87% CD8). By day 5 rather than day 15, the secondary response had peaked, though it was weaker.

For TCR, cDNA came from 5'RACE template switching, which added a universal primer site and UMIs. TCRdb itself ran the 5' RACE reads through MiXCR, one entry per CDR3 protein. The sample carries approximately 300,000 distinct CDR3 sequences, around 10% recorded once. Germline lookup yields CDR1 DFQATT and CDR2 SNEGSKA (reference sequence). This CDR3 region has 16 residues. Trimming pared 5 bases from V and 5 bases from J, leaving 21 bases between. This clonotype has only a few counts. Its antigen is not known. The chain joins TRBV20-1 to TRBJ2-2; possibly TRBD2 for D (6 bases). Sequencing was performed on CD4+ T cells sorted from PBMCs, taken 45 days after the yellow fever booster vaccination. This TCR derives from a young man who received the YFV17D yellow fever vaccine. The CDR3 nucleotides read TGCAGTGCTGCGTCTGGTAGCGGTCACCAAACCGGGGAGCTGTTTTTT. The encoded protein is CSAASGSGHQTGELFF.